The 15 T cell receptor beta chains reported below all come from one sample, sequenced in a study of blood T cell repertoires in COVID-19 (TCRdb year 2020). To prepare the library, the immunoSEQ multiplex PCR assay was applied. Entries here come from immuneACCESS through TCRdb and include only in-frame sequences with V and J called. Some clones fail to appear in such tables; in the studies checked, an unresolved V gene covers under half of the shortfall, and the cause of the remainder is unknown. This sample gives approximately 260,000 clones in total; about nine tenths of them show up just once. About 7% of the sample comes from the top ten. Sequenced sample: peripheral blood. These receptors were obtained from a man in his 60s who had recovered from COVID-19.

The chain couples TRBV6-6 to TRBJ2-1; D remains ambiguous. The V end was cut by 4 bases, the J end by 6 bases, with 4 bases between. Per germline, CDR1 MNHNY and CDR2 SVGAGI (reference sequence). This CDR3 is built from 11 residues. The DNA of the CDR3 is TGTGCCAGCAGTTTTAGCAATGAGCAGTTCTTC. Encoded protein: CASSFSNEQFF.

V and J are TRBV10-3 and TRBJ1-6; 10 bases are shared with TRBD1. This CDR3 spans 15 amino acids. Per the germline V gene, CDR1 is ENHRY and CDR2 is SYGVKD. V lost 10 bases, J lost 9 bases, and 12 bases stayed unmatched. In nucleotides, the CDR3 is TGTGCCACCAGCACCGGGACAGGGGTCTTTTCACCCCTCCACTTT. As protein: CATSTGTGVFSPLHF.

The chain has TRBV3-1 (or the pseudogene TRBV3-2) and TRBJ2-5; 12 bases line up with TRBD2. The CDR3 sequence is 16 residues long. With 2 bases clipped from V and 5 bases from J, the junction kept 6 bases outside the gene matches. Germline loops: CDR1 LGHDT, CDR2 YNNKEL (reference sequence). Here the CDR3 reads CASSQRTSGAGETQYF. CDR3 nucleotide sequence: TGTGCCAGCAGCCAAAGGACTAGCGGGGCTGGGGAGACCCAGTACTTC.

The chain is built from TRBV5-1 and TRBJ2-3; D ambiguous. This CDR3 has 15 residues. The germline V and J ends were trimmed by 0 bases and 4 bases, with 12 bases remaining between them. Germline CDR1 is SGHRS and CDR2 is YFSETQ. The CDR3 sequence is CASSLGGWVADTQYF. The CDR3 region has the DNA TGCGCCAGCAGCTTGGGCGGTTGGGTGGCAGATACGCAGTATTTT.

V gene TRBV6-1 combines with J gene TRBJ2-7; D is possibly TRBD1 (8 bases). The CDR3 runs 14 residues. Germline CDR1 and CDR2: MNHNS and SASEGT. Trimming stripped 2 bases from V and 3 bases from J, with 11 bases between. In nucleotides, the CDR3 is TGTGCCAGCAGTGAAACAGGGGGGGTCTACGAGCAGTACTTC. The encoded protein is CASSETGGVYEQYF.

V usage is TRBV6-1 and J usage is TRBJ2-4, with 9 bases fitting TRBD1. The CDR3 length is 15 residues. Germline CDR1 reads MNHNS; CDR2 reads SASEGT. Trimming cost V 3 bases and J 6 bases; bases outside gene matches: 6. The DNA of the CDR3 is TGTGCCAGCAGTGAGCTTCCGGGACAGGGAAACATTCAGTACTTC. It yields the protein CASSELPGQGNIQYF.

This clone has just one count. This chain joins TRBV11-1 and TRBJ1-5; D not resolved. Trimming removed 5 bases from V and 8 bases from J, with 7 bases in between. This CDR3 comprises 11 residues. Germline-derived CDR1 and CDR2 are SGHAT and FQDESV (reference sequence). As DNA, the CDR3 is TGTGCCAGCAGCCCCATTGAGCCCCAGCATTTT. Translating gives CASSPIEPQHF.

V gene TRBV12-3 or TRBV12-4 combines with J gene TRBJ2-4; a weak D match, TRBD1 (5 bases). The V gene lost 3 bases and the J gene lost 11 bases, with 11 bases spanning the gap. The CDR3 is 12 residues long. The CDR3 nucleotides read TGTGCCAGCAGTTTTTCCCCAGGGCTTCAGTACTTC. Its protein product is CASSFSPGLQYF.

The V and J genes are TRBV2 and TRBJ2-3; maybe TRBD2 (5 bases). The CDR3 runs to 14 residues. CDR1 is SNHLY and CDR2 is FYNNEI in the germline V gene. The V end lost 2 bases, the J end lost 5 bases, and 11 bases lay between the germline ends. The CDR3 sequence: CASSESLAGDTQYF. CDR3 nucleotide sequence: TGTGCCAGCAGTGAATCCCTAGCAGGAGATACGCAGTATTTT.

The rearrangement uses TRBV5-6 and TRBJ1-1; no definite D call. This CDR3 has 14 amino acids. V was trimmed by 1 base and J by 1 base, leaving 8 bases between them. Germline CDR1 and CDR2: SGHDT and YYEEEE. CDR3: CASSLRLSNTEAFF. The CDR3 nucleotides are TGTGCCAGCAGCTTGAGACTGTCGAACACTGAAGCTTTCTTT.

The gene calls are TRBV2 and TRBJ2-2; 7 bases line up with TRBD2. J gave up 5 bases and V 6 bases, and 3 bases lay outside the gene matches. CDR3 length: 13 residues. The V gene's germline CDR1 is SNHLY and CDR2 FYNNEI. The CDR3: CASRGLVTGELFF. The CDR3 DNA follows: TGTGCCAGCAGAGGACTAGTGACCGGGGAGCTGTTTTTT.

The rearrangement uses TRBV5-5 and TRBJ2-2; tentatively, D is TRBD2 (6 bases). Germline CDR1 reads SGHKS; CDR2 reads YYEKEE (reference sequence). This CDR3 region has 15 residues. V lost 0 bases to trimming and J lost 4 bases, with 10 bases between them. The CDR3 nucleotides are TGTGCCAGCAGCTTGGCCGGGGGACTCACCGGGGAGCTGTTTTTT. Translated, it gives CASSLAGGLTGELFF.

CDR3 DNA: TGTGCCAGCAGTTACGTCCGATTGGCAGGCTACACCTTC. Translation: CASSYVRLAGYTF. J is TRBJ1-2 and V is TRBV6-6; unclear D gene. The CDR3 consists of 13 residues. Per germline, CDR1 MNHNY and CDR2 SVGAGI (reference sequence). Trimming removed 2 bases at V and 8 bases at J, with 12 bases between.

The rearrangement joins TRBV7-9 to TRBJ1-2; D possibly corresponds to TRBD1 (5 bases). From germline, CDR1 is SEHNR and CDR2 FQNEAQ (reference sequence). The CDR3 totals 13 residues. Trimming cost V 6 bases and J 4 bases, with 12 bases left between them. The CDR3 nucleotides are TGTGCCAGCAGACCACAGGAGCCCTATGGCTACACCTTC. This translates into CASRPQEPYGYTF.

The V and J genes are TRBV4-2 and TRBJ1-2; no firm D call. Deletions cut 2 bases from V and 2 bases from J, with 15 bases between. Germline V lookup: CDR1 LGHNA, CDR2 YNFKEQ. The CDR3 sequence is 16 residues long. CDR3 region: CASSQNGVAGNYGYTF. In DNA form, the CDR3 reads TGTGCCAGCAGCCAAAATGGGGTGGCGGGAAACTATGGCTACACCTTC.